The sequence of this TCR beta chain was determined in a study of blood T cell repertoires in COVID-19. Study-level information: Nucleic acid was either cDNA or gDNA, and it came from T cells, B-cell-depleted T cells, or PBMCs.

The sample holds a few counts of this clone. Clones were sequenced by immunoSEQ multiplex PCR, and TCRdb holds only the in-frame ones, with some missing. The repertoire holds 250,000 to 350,000 clones, with more than 75% as singletons. The V end lost 4 bases, the J end lost 1 base, and 16 bases lay between the germline ends. The CDR3 consists of 17 residues. Per the germline V gene, CDR1 is SSHAT and CDR2 is FNYEAQ (reference sequence). The TCR sequence derives from a woman aged 50 to 60 who had recovered from COVID-19. The rearrangement uses TRBV7-7 and TRBJ2-2; TRBD1 is a possible D gene (6 bases). Sequencing was carried out using peripheral blood. This chain's CDR3 is CASSSPGGQMNTGELFF. The CDR3 DNA reads as TGTGCCAGCAGCTCTCCGGGTGGACAGATGAACACCGGGGAGCTGTTTTTT.